This T cell receptor (beta chain) was observed in a study of cytomegalovirus exposure and HLA in healthy donors. Study-level background: A subsequent analysis reported that the 120 or so validation repertoires were produced on the same platform that had also been used for the 550 to 750 first-cohort repertoires.

Notes on the study in general: The study listed some 160 cytomegalovirus-associated TCR beta chains. In vitro, three CMV-associated chains proved specific for CMV antigens. Usually a TCR sequence was rare, but some public TCRs were found in many donors.

Worth noting for this clone: Its antigen is currently unknown.

The CDR3 covers 16 residues. Germline lookup yields CDR1 MGHRA and CDR2 YSYEKL. V was shortened by 6 bases and J by 0 bases, with 15 bases between the two germline ends. The table came from immunoSEQ multiplex PCR; TCRdb's copy has only in-frame clones and leaves some out. The repertoire holds about 49,000 clones, with around 94% as singletons. The receptor was isolated from a woman younger than 30 in good health and CMV-seropositive. The chain is built from TRBV4-1 and TRBJ1-3; D gene uncertain. Sequenced input: PBMCs. In nucleotides, the CDR3 is TGCGCCAGCAGGGGAGACGGTTTCTTCTCTGGAAACACCATATATTTT. Protein product: CASRGDGFFSGNTIYF.